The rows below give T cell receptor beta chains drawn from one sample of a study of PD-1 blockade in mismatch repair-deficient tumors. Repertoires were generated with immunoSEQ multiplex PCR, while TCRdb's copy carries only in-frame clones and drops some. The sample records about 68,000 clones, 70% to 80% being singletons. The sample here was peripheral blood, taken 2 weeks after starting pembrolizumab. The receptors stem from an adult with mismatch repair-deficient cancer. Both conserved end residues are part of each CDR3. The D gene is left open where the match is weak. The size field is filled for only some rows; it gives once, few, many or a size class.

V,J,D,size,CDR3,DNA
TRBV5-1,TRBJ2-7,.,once,CASSTGTSSYEQYF,TGCGCCAGCAGCACCGGGACGAGCTCCTACGAGCAGTACTTC
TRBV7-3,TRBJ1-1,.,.,CASSLKPQGLGTEAFF,TGTGCCAGCAGCTTAAAACCCCAGGGTTTAGGGACTGAAGCTTTCTTT
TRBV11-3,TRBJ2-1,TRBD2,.,CASSSGLAGWNEQFF,TGTGCCAGCAGCTCGGGACTAGCGGGATGGAATGAGCAGTTCTTC
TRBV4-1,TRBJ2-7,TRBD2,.,CASSQGPSGSGEQYF,TGCGCCAGCAGCCAAGGTCCTAGCGGGAGCGGCGAGCAGTACTTC
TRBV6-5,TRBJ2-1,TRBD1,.,CASTSNRGSYNEQFF,TGTGCCAGCACCTCGAACAGGGGTTCCTACAATGAGCAGTTCTTC
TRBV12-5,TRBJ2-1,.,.,CASGPARTGQYNEQFF,TGTGCTAGTGGGCCGGCGCGGACGGGCCAATACAATGAGCAGTTCTTC
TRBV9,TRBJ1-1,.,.,CASSTVLNTEAFF,TGTGCCAGCTCGACAGTACTTAACACTGAAGCTTTCTTT
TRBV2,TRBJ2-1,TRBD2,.,CASSDGGAYSYNEQFF,TGTGCCAGCAGTGACGGGGGGGCTTACTCCTACAATGAGCAGTTCTTC
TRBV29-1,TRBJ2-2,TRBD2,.,CSVGGSGTLNTGELFF,TGCAGCGTTGGTGGTAGCGGGACCTTAAACACCGGGGAGCTGTTTTTT
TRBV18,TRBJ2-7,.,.,CASSPQGDEQYF,TGTGCCAGCTCACCACAGGGGGACGAGCAGTACTTC
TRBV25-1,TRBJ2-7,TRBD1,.,CASSEYGGTGAYEQYF,TGTGCCAGCAGTGAATATGGAGGGACAGGGGCTTACGAGCAGTACTTC
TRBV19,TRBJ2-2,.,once,CASSPRGVSGELFF,TGTGCCAGTAGTCCTAGAGGGGTTAGCGGGGAGCTGTTTTTT
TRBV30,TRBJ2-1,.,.,CALNGGSSYNEQFF,TGTGCCTTAAATGGGGGGAGCTCCTACAATGAGCAGTTCTTC
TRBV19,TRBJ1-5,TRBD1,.,CASSDRDRGMNQPQHF,TGTGCCAGTAGTGACCGGGACAGGGGTATGAACCAGCCCCAGCATTTT
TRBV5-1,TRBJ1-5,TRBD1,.,CASRQGERGNQPQHF,TGCGCCAGCCGACAGGGGGAAAGGGGCAATCAGCCCCAGCATTTT
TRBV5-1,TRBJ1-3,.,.,CASSLEQVETGNTIYF,TGCGCCAGCAGCTTGGAACAGGTCGAAACTGGAAACACCATATATTTT
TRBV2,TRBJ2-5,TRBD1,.,CASRVWTGQQETQYF,TGTGCCAGCCGGGTATGGACAGGGCAACAAGAGACCCAGTACTTC
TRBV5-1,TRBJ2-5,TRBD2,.,CASSYQREGWETQYF,TGCGCCAGCAGCTATCAGCGGGAGGGGTGGGAGACCCAGTACTTC
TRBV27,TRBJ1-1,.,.,CASGRPPVDTEAFF,TGTGCCAGCGGGCGGCCCCCGGTGGACACTGAAGCTTTCTTT
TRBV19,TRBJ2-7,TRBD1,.,CASSRDSPPTYEQYF,TGTGCCAGTAGCCGGGACAGCCCCCCAACCTACGAGCAGTACTTC
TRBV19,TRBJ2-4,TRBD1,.,CATMGTELAKNIQYF,TGTGCCACCATGGGGACAGAACTAGCCAAAAACATTCAGTACTTC
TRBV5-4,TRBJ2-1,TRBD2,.,CASSFSGTTRNEQFF,TGTGCCAGCAGCTTTAGCGGGACTACCAGGAATGAGCAGTTCTTC
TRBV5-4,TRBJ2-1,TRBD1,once,CASSLGQGAEGEQFF,TGTGCCAGCAGCCTGGGACAGGGGGCCGAGGGCGAGCAGTTCTTC
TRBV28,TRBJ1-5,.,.,CASSLFGQPQHF,TGTGCCAGCAGTTTATTCGGTCAGCCCCAGCATTTT
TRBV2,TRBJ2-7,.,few,CASSVAGVASYEQYF,TGTGCCAGCAGTGTGGCAGGGGTGGCCTCCTACGAGCAGTACTTC
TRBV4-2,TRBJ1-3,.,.,CASSQEGGSGNTIYF,TGTGCCAGCAGCCAAGAGGGCGGTTCTGGAAACACCATATATTTT
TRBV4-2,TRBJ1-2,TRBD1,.,CASSQVTGEVGYGYTF,TGTGCCAGCAGCCAGGTTACAGGGGAAGTAGGCTATGGCTACACCTTC
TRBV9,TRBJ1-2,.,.,CASSAQGGDYTF,TGTGCCAGCAGCGCTCAAGGGGGGGACTACACCTTC
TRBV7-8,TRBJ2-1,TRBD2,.,CASSLLAGGPFNEQFF,TGTGCCAGCAGCTTACTAGCGGGAGGGCCCTTCAATGAGCAGTTCTTC
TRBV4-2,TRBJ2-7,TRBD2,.,CASSLPSGSGVNEQYF,TGTGCCAGCAGCTTGCCTAGCGGGAGTGGTGTAAACGAGCAGTACTTC
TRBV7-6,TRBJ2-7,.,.,CASSSQGKAYEQYF,TGTGCCAGCAGCTCTCAGGGGAAAGCCTACGAGCAGTACTTC
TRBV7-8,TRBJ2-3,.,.,CASRTKGAERADTQYF,TGTGCCAGCCGGACCAAGGGTGCCGAAAGAGCAGATACGCAGTATTTT
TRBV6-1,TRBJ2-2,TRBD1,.,CASGPQGAEGELFF,TGTGCCAGCGGGCCACAGGGGGCAGAGGGGGAGCTGTTTTTT
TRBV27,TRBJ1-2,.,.,CASKGSNYGYTF,TGTGCCAGCAAAGGATCTAACTATGGCTACACCTTC
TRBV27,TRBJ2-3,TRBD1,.,CASSSSPDRSSTDTQYF,TGTGCCAGCAGTTCCTCCCCGGACAGGTCATCCACAGATACGCAGTATTTT
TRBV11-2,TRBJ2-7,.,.,CASSLEGSGLYEQYF,TGTGCCAGCAGCTTAGAAGGTAGCGGCCTCTACGAGCAGTACTTC
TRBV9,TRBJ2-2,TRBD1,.,CASSPLQGATGELFF,TGTGCCAGCAGCCCTTTGCAGGGGGCCACCGGGGAGCTGTTTTTT
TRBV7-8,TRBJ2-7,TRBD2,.,CASSLVLAGVYEQYF,TGTGCCAGCAGCTTAGTGCTAGCGGGAGTCTACGAGCAGTACTTC
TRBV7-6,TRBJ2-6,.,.,CASSLSPGSGANVLTF,TGTGCCAGCAGCCTATCCCCGGGATCTGGGGCCAACGTCCTGACTTTC
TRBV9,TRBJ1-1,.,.,CASSVGIGTVNTEAFF,TGTGCCAGCAGCGTAGGTATAGGGACGGTGAACACTGAAGCTTTCTTT
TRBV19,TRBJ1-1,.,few,CASSPPGMYSNTEAFF,TGTGCCAGTAGTCCTCCCGGAATGTACAGTAACACTGAAGCTTTCTTT
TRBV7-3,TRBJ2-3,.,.,CASSLLLTSTDTQYF,TGTGCCAGCAGCTTACTTCTAACCAGCACAGATACGCAGTATTTT
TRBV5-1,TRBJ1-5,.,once,CASSLAFGNDQPQHF,TGCGCCAGCAGCTTGGCCTTCGGTAACGATCAGCCCCAGCATTTT
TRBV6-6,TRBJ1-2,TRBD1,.,CASSYQGGPDGYTF,TGTGCCAGCAGTTATCAGGGGGGGCCTGATGGCTACACCTTC
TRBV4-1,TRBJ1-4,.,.,CASSLGSGGNFEKLFF,TGCGCCAGCAGCCTAGGCAGTGGGGGTAACTTTGAAAAACTGTTTTTT
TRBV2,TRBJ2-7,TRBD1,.,CASSERTGFMSYEQYF,TGTGCCAGCAGTGAGAGGACAGGGTTTATGTCCTACGAGCAGTACTTC
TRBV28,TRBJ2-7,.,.,CASSLTRVRTYEQYF,TGTGCCAGCAGTTTAACCAGGGTTCGCACATACGAGCAGTACTTC
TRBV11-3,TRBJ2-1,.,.,CASSLGGTDQRYNEQFF,TGTGCCAGCAGCTTGGGGGGGACAGATCAGAGATACAATGAGCAGTTCTTC
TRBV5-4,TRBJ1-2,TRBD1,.,CASSLGGQMNYGYTF,TGTGCCAGCAGCTTGGGGGGACAGATGAACTATGGCTACACCTTC
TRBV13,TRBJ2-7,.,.,CASSPGPLYEQYF,TGTGCCAGCAGCCCGGGACCTCTTTACGAGCAGTACTTC
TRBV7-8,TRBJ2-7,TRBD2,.,CASSLVAGAYHEQYF,TGTGCCAGCAGCTTAGTAGCGGGAGCATATCACGAGCAGTACTTC
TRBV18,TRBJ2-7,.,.,CASSPARDWPSYEQYF,TGTGCCAGCTCGCCCGCGAGGGATTGGCCCTCCTACGAGCAGTACTTC
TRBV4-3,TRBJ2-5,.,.,CASSQEGTARETQYF,TGCGCCAGCAGCCAAGAGGGGACGGCAAGGGAGACCCAGTACTTC
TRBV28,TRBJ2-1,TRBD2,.,CASSLFWGGKSGPYNEQFF,TGTGCCAGCAGTTTATTCTGGGGGGGTAAGTCGGGCCCCTACAATGAGCAGTTCTTC
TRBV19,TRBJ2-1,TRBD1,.,CASSPPGTGVNEQFF,TGTGCCAGTAGTCCCCCCGGGACAGGGGTGAATGAGCAGTTCTTC